This T cell receptor beta chain comes out of a study of cytomegalovirus exposure and HLA in healthy donors. Overall study findings and caveats: Later analysis showed most CMV-associated TCR beta chains appearing HLA-restricted.

This CDR3 is built from 14 residues. The V gene's germline CDR1 is MNHEY and CDR2 SVGAGI. In regard to this clone: The antigen is undetermined.

The PCR made use of 60 Vbeta and 13 Jbeta primers. This table comes from immunoSEQ multiplex PCR, and its TCRdb copy is limited to in-frame clones, with some not included. The table includes some 170,000 clones, about 83% detected once. This chain uses TRBV6-5 with TRBJ2-5, with 11 bases that match TRBD1. The J call is in doubt because the DNA end fits TRBJ2-7 better. The material sequenced was PBMCs. This receptor was taken from a female donor in good health and CMV-seronegative. Here the CDR3 reads CASRRTGGTYEQYF. The CDR3, as DNA: TGTGCCAGCAGGCGGACAGGGGGCACCTACGAGCAGTACTTC.